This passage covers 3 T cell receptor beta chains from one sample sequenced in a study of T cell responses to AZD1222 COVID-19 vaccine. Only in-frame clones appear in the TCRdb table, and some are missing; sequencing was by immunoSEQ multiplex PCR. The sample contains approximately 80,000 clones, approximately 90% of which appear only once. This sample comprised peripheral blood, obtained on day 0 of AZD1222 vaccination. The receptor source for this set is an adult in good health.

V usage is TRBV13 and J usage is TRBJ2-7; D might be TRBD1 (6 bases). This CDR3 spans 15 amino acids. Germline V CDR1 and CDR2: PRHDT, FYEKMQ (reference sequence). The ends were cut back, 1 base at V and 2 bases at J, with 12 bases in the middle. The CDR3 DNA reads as TGTGCCAGCAGCTTAGCAGGGGCCCCTACCTACGAGCAGTACTTC. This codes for CASSLAGAPTYEQYF.

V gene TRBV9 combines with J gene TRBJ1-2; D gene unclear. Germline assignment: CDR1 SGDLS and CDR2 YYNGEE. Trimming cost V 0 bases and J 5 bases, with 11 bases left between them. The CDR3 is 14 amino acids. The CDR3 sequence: CASSVDFTQYGYTF. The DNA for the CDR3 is TGTGCCAGCAGCGTAGATTTTACTCAGTATGGCTACACCTTC.

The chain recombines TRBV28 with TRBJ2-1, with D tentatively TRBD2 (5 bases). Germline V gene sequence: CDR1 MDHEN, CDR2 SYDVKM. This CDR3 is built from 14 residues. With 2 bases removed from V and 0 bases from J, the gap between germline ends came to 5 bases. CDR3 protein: CASSLGSSYNEQFF. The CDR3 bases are TGTGCCAGCAGTTTAGGGAGCTCCTACAATGAGCAGTTCTTC.